Given below is one T cell receptor (beta chain) in context. Its antigen remains undetermined. The input lacks base qualities; no much larger clone sits a single base away. The data are from a study of blood T cells in healthy people across ages (dated by TCRdb to between 2014 and 2017). In the study overall: In model experiments, template switching captured roughly one uniquely barcoded TCR beta cDNA molecule for every two T cells. The donors were split into four age groups: young (average 16 years), middle-aged (about 40), aged (roughly 68) and long-lived (about 82). Using deep sequencing normalized with unique cDNA molecular identifiers, the study measured how TCR beta repertoire diversity changes with age. Two additional independent replicas of 1 million unique cDNA reads from the same blood draw were analyzed for two donors (one aged 18 to 30 and one aged 80 or older). To avoid experimental bias, donors of different ages were distributed randomly across sequencing lanes.

CDR1 and CDR2, looked up from the germline V gene, are SGHTA and FQGNSA. Between the V and J ends, shortened by 5 bases and 6 bases respectively, the junction contains 11 bases. The CDR3 measures 13 amino acids from cysteine to phenylalanine. This entry keeps only the CDR3 DNA: 39 bases, framed from base 1. The roughly 39 donors, aged 6 to 90 years, were systemically healthy Caucasian individuals from Russia. Approximately 10 milliliters of peripheral blood were collected from each donor into EDTA-treated Vacutainer tubes. Ficoll-Paque density-gradient centrifugation was used to isolate PBMCs, with at least 6.5 million per sample. Trizol reagent was used to extract total RNA from PBMCs, with at least 5 micrograms per sample. For every donor, an aliquot of PBMCs went through flow cytometry to measure the percentages of naive CD45RAhigh/CD27high T cells. Overall results and qualifications from the work: A strong correlation was found between observed TCR beta diversity and the percentage of naive T cells measured by flow cytometry. As age increased, observed TCR beta diversity per million T cells dropped in a roughly linear way, and a significant reduction was already evident by age about 40. Estimates of total diversity from one million sequenced T cells were regarded as lower bounds and underestimates. Donor CMV infection status was unknown, potentially confounding age-related changes in expanded clonotypes. Bulk unsorted PBMC profiling prevented conclusive comparison of naive and antigen-experienced compartments. The long-lived group showed more naive CD4+ T cells, fewer expanded clones and increased TCR diversity than the aged group, suggesting age selection.

The protocol used for the library was 5' RACE. Sequencing instrument: Illumina HiSeq 2500. A second PCR of 7 to 11 cycles was performed with a sample-barcoded 5' primer and a J-beta primer mix. A unique molecular identifier was introduced onto each TCR beta cDNA molecule by a template-switch 5' adaptor carrying 12 random nucleotides. Each sample yielded at least 2.5 million CDR3-containing paired-end reads. First-strand cDNA synthesis was performed from all RNA using the Mint cDNA synthesis kit, with priming by a TRBC-specific oligonucleotide. Following uracil-DNA glycosylase treatment, all cDNA underwent a first 18-cycle PCR with the universal primers M1SS and BC2_uni_R. Processing in the source paper ran as follows. Each sample was normalized by randomly selecting 1 million high-quality reads, each carrying a distinct molecular identifier. Instead of being binned into consensus sequences, reads with shared molecular identifiers were discarded. CDR3 identification, clonotype clustering and error correction used MiTCR with a Q25 quality threshold and the strictest error-elimination algorithm. Lower-bound total TCR beta diversity was estimated with a nonparametric unseen species model using Euler transformation. TCRdb applied fastp at Q25 and MiXCR to the public reads, then kept only in-frame beta chains. Records with the same CDR3 protein are collapsed into one entry carrying the most frequent genes and DNA. It is TCRdb's table, rather than the study itself, that gives the V and J calls and clone size. The sample yields more than 500,000 distinct CDR3 sequences; 27% were counted once. The ten largest clones represent under 20% of the sample.

Sequencing was carried out using blood. The receptor chain draws on TRBV7-2 and TRBJ2-1; matching of 6 bases hints at TRBD1 as the D gene. The TCR was taken from a woman in her 70s in good health. The nucleotide sequence reads TGTGCCAGCAGCCAGGGGCGCGTCAATGAGCAGTTCTTC. This is translated as CASSQGRVNEQFF.